These 19 T cell receptor beta chains were sequenced from one sample in a study of Ad26.COV2.S vaccination and SARS-CoV-2 variants. Some clones are missing from TCRdb's copy, which holds only in-frame ones; the method was immunoSEQ multiplex PCR. Found here are about 350,000 clones, 75% to 90% of them singletons; the top ten hold roughly 10%. Treatment: around 19 received Ad26.COV2.S at low or high dose, single or two shots; 5 received placebo; per-sample allocation not given. Material that was analyzed had been drawn on day 63 after the first vaccine or placebo injection. The sequencing used peripheral blood, collected in a trial of Ad26.COV2.S vaccine versus placebo. All receptors derive from a person between 18 and 60 years old who received the Ad26.COV2.S COVID-19 vaccine or a placebo.

The genes are TRBV4-1 and TRBJ2-7; 7 nucleotides match TRBD1. The CDR3 has 15 residues. The germline V gene encodes CDR1 MGHRA and CDR2 YSYEKL. Trimming removed 2 bases from V and 2 bases from J; junction bases left unmatched: 6. CDR3 nucleotide sequence: TGCGCCAGCAGCCAACAGGGGGTAGGGCCCTACGAGCAGTACTTC. Protein sequence: CASSQQGVGPYEQYF.

The J gene is TRBJ1-6, the V gene TRBV7-3; tentatively, D is TRBD1 (5 bases). The CDR3 is made up of 14 amino acids. Germline CDR1 is SGHTA and CDR2 is FQGTGA. Trimming stripped 1 base from V and 7 bases from J, with 8 bases between. Written as DNA, the CDR3 is TGTGCCAGCAGCTTAAGTCGGGGGAATTCACCCCTCCACTTT. It encodes CASSLSRGNSPLHF.

The chain carries TRBV5-1 and TRBJ1-1; 11 nucleotides line up with TRBD1. J lost 6 bases, V lost 0 bases, and 16 bases had no gene match. Per the germline V gene, CDR1 is SGHRS and CDR2 is YFSETQ. CDR3 size: 19 residues. CDR3 coding DNA: TGCGCCAGCAGCTTGGCCGTGCTAGGAGGACAGGGGGCGAGGGCTGAAGCTTTCTTT. Translated: CASSLAVLGGQGARAEAFF.

This clone was counted only a few times. The chain couples TRBV4-2 to TRBJ2-7; D may be TRBD1 or TRBD2 (6 bases each). The germline V gene encodes CDR1 LGHNA and CDR2 YNFKEQ. CDR3 length: 17 residues. V lost 2 bases and J 2 bases, leaving 19 bases between the germline ends. CDR3 region: CASSQPGGKGGTYEQYF. DNA for the CDR3: TGTGCCAGCAGCCAACCCGGGGGAAAGGGGGGAACCTACGAGCAGTACTTC.

This chain connects TRBV5-6 to TRBJ2-7; TRBD2 might be the D (5 bases). CDR3 size: 13 residues. V dropped 0 bases and J dropped 10 bases, with 14 bases sitting between them. Germline CDR1 reads SGHDT; CDR2 reads YYEEEE. The CDR3 reads CASSLGTGSPQYF. The CDR3 DNA reads as TGTGCCAGCAGCTTGGGTACGGGGAGTCCACAGTACTTC.

The genes are TRBV30 and TRBJ2-7, with TRBD1 as a possible D gene (5 bases). Trimming pared 7 bases from V and 2 bases from J, leaving 12 bases between. This CDR3 is 12 amino acids long. Germline-derived CDR1 and CDR2 are GTSNPN and SVGIG (reference sequence). For the CDR3, the DNA is TGTGCCTTGGACATCTCCACCTACGAGCAGTACTTC. This translates into CALDISTYEQYF.

This chain uses TRBV28 with TRBJ1-5; D might be TRBD1 (6 bases). Deletions cut 5 bases from V and 2 bases from J, with 13 bases between. CDR3 length equals 15 residues. The germline gives CDR1 MDHEN, CDR2 SYDVKM. The CDR3 region is CASSRRGIGNQPQHF. For the CDR3, the DNA is TGTGCCAGCAGTCGAAGGGGGATTGGCAATCAGCCCCAGCATTTT.

This clone was counted a few times. This rearrangement joins TRBV18 to TRBJ1-1; D unresolved. The CDR3 runs 14 residues. The V end was cut by 2 bases, the J end by 2 bases, with 9 bases between. CDR1 is KGHSH, CDR2 LQKENI, per germline. The CDR3: CASSPLFDNTEAFF. CDR3 DNA sequence: TGTGCCAGCTCACCATTGTTCGACAACACTGAAGCTTTCTTT.

The J gene is TRBJ2-3, the V gene TRBV7-2; D remains unclear. Germline values: CDR1 SGHTA, CDR2 FQGNSA. The CDR3 totals 13 residues. V dropped 6 bases and J dropped 1 base, with 8 bases sitting between them. CDR3 in amino acids: CASRSSGTDTQYF. The CDR3, as DNA: TGTGCCAGCAGGAGCAGCGGCACAGATACGCAGTATTTT.

The CDR3 nucleotides read TGTGCCAGCAGCATTTCAGGGAGACCTCGGGATACGCAGTATTTT. This sequence encodes CASSISGRPRDTQYF. This chain connects TRBV7-9 to TRBJ2-3; D may match TRBD1 or TRBD2 (5 bases each). CDR3 size: 15 residues. The V end lost 5 bases, the J end lost 6 bases, and 18 bases lay between the germline ends. CDR1 and CDR2 (germline): SEHNR, FQNEAQ (reference sequence).

This chain links TRBV5-5 with TRBJ2-5; 8 bases match TRBD1. The CDR3 length is 14 residues. CDR1 SGHKS and CDR2 YYEKEE come from the germline V gene (reference sequence). Losses at the gene ends were 4 bases for V and 5 bases for J; bases not matched to a gene: 7. The CDR3 sequence: CASSPTQGAETQYF. The CDR3 DNA reads TGTGCCAGCAGCCCCACCCAGGGGGCTGAGACCCAGTACTTC.

This chain joins TRBV6-2 or TRBV6-3 and TRBJ2-7; TRBD2 agrees at 10 bases. Germline V gene data show CDR1 as MNHEY and CDR2 as SVGEGT. This CDR3 is built from 16 residues. The V gene end was trimmed by 5 bases and the J gene end by 0 bases; junction bases not matched to a gene: 7. The CDR3 DNA reads TGTGCCAGCAGTCCCCATAGCGGGGGGACCTCCTACGAGCAGTACTTC. Protein product: CASSPHSGGTSYEQYF.

The chain employs TRBV7-9 and TRBJ1-5, with D maybe TRBD1 (6 bases). In germline, CDR1 is SEHNR, CDR2 FQNEAQ (reference sequence). The CDR3 covers 15 residues. V lost 0 bases and J 6 bases, leaving 12 bases between the germline ends. CDR3 nucleotides: TGTGCCAGCAGCTTAGCGGGCCAGGGGCCTCAGCCCCAGCATTTT. Protein sequence: CASSLAGQGPQPQHF.

The chain uses TRBV12-3 or TRBV12-4 and TRBJ2-3; a possible D gene is TRBD1 (7 bases). The V gene lost 5 bases and the J gene lost 5 bases, with 11 bases spanning the gap. There are 13 residues in the CDR3. CDR3 sequence reads: CASSPGGKDTQYF. CDR3 in DNA: TGTGCCAGCAGTCCAGGGGGGAAAGATACGCAGTATTTT.

V and J are TRBV18 and TRBJ2-5; no definite D call. V dropped 3 bases and J dropped 3 bases, with 8 bases sitting between them. Germline assignment: CDR1 KGHSH and CDR2 LQKENI. CDR3 length: 13 amino acids. The CDR3 loop is CASSPRREETQYF. CDR3 DNA: TGTGCCAGCTCACCGCGGCGAGAAGAGACCCAGTACTTC.

The rearrangement links TRBV5-1 to TRBJ2-3; 8 nucleotides agree with TRBD2. The CDR3 sequence is 15 residues long. V shed 5 bases, J shed 2 bases, and the junction held 7 bases outside the gene matches. CDR1 is SGHRS and CDR2 is YFSETQ in the germline V gene. CDR3 region: CASSGRGGITDTQYF. The DNA for the CDR3 is TGCGCCAGCAGTGGTCGCGGGGGGATCACAGATACGCAGTATTTT. The full variable domain, its missing parts supplied by reference TRBV5-1 and TRBJ2-3, is KAGVTQTPRYLIKTRGQQVTLSCSPISGHRSVSWYQQTPGQGLQFLFEYFSETQRNKGNFPGRFSGRQFSNSRSEMNVSTLELGDSALYLCASSGRGGITDTQYFGPGTRLTVL.

This chain links TRBV7-2 with TRBJ1-2, with D tentatively TRBD1 (6 bases). Trimming removed 3 bases at V and 2 bases at J, with 10 bases between. This CDR3 contains 14 residues. Germline-derived CDR1 and CDR2 are SGHTA and FQGNSA. In nucleotides, the CDR3 is TGTGCCAGCAGCTTGCAGGGGAACAACTATGGCTACACCTTC. This codes for CASSLQGNNYGYTF.

This sequence joins TRBV9 and TRBJ2-6; D is possibly TRBD1 or TRBD2 (5 bases each). The CDR3 totals 15 residues. Germline lookup yields CDR1 SGDLS and CDR2 YYNGEE. Trimming left V 2 bases short and J 4 bases short, with 10 bases between. CDR3 DNA: TGTGCCAGCAGCGTCCCAGGGACCGGGGCCAACGTCCTGACTTTC. It codes for CASSVPGTGANVLTF.

The gene calls are TRBV9 and TRBJ2-1; D may correspond to TRBD1 or TRBD2 (5 bases each). Germline values: CDR1 SGDLS, CDR2 YYNGEE. Trimming left V 6 bases short and J 0 bases short, with 10 bases between. The CDR3 loop spans 14 amino acids. In DNA, the CDR3 is TGTGCCAGCACCAGGGAGAGCTCCTACAATGAGCAGTTCTTC. Protein product: CASTRESSYNEQFF.